This TCR beta chain was profiled in a study of T cells in Graves' hyperthyroidism and ophthalmopathy (dated by TCRdb to 2018 to 2020). Looking at the study overall: Peripheral blood was collected at initial diagnosis, before any treatment. Whether ophthalmopathy could be predicted prospectively was tested in an independent validation cohort made up of under 20 hyperthyroidism patients plus 17 patients who later progressed to ophthalmopathy. TCR V-J signatures able to tell the groups apart were searched for in a discovery cohort of 90 to 100 patients, of whom more than 40 had Graves' ophthalmopathy and about 60 had stable Graves' hyperthyroidism. The paper reports TCR Vbeta CDR3 sequencing of 135 peripheral blood samples: under 45 ophthalmopathy, under 80 hyperthyroidism and around 17 progressor patients. In addition, the study compared T-cell repertoires in thyroid tissue and in blood from several Graves' hyperthyroidism patients. Once sampling was done, hyperthyroidism patients were given methimazole at a starting dose of 30 mg daily, whereas ophthalmopathy patients were given high-dose intravenous methylprednisolone. The 100 discovery patients were randomly divided into training and test sets at a 7:3 ratio.

The TCR beta CDR3 regions were amplified from RNA transcripts. The TCR CDR3 was subjected to a first round of RT-PCR using the HTBI primer set and the Qiagen OneStep RT-PCR kit. Libraries were constructed in a second round of multiplex PCR, after which size selection and purification were performed. Sequencing of the libraries was done on an Illumina HiSeq2000 using paired-end 100 bp reads. Concerning the study's data processing: Raw data were processed with SOAPnuke, discarding reads with adapters, uncalled bases, mean Phred below 15, or no exact constant-primer or identifier match. COPE v1.2.5 was used to merge the high-quality paired reads, and each unique nucleotide sequence was defined as a clonotype. MiTCR v1.1 was used to align clonotypes to the IMGT TRBV, TRBD and TRBJ reference segments. The analysis was restricted to V-J combinations with a frequency above 0.0001, which together covered 99.2% of the repertoires. The TCS score was defined as the ratio of F50 (clonal expansion) to E x V (chaos), calculated using BLOSUM62-based TCRdist between CDR3 peptides within each V-J. Welch's t-statistics and random forest reduced roughly 530 V-J features to roughly 13, which were used in a naive Bayes classifier (R e1071). The similarity between thyroid and blood repertoires was quantified using the Morisita-Horn index. TCRdb applied fastp at Q25 and MiXCR to the public reads, then kept only in-frame beta chains. Rows are unified per CDR3 protein, each entry keeping the most common DNA and genes. These V and J calls rely on TCRdb rather than the paper's analysis. Across this sample there are 600,000 to 700,000 distinct CDR3 sequences, with roughly 15% seen only once. The ten top clones hold around 4.5% of the sample.

Overall study outcomes, separate from this receptor: Most expanded thyroid clonotypes (frequency above 0.001) were also detected in blood, suggesting blood repertoires may reflect thyroid immune responses. In validation, the model predicted progression to ophthalmopathy a median of about 5.9 months before onset, with approximately 71% sensitivity and roughly 72% specificity. Sample size was not statistically predetermined, and blinding of investigators to group allocation was not performed. In cross-validation, a model built on a 13 V-J signature told ophthalmopathy apart from stable hyperthyroidism with 85% to 90% sensitivity and approximately 84% specificity, and in testing the same model reached 80%/75%.

Ophthalmopathy patients had moderately to severely active disease, with a Clinical Activity Score of 3 or more, a NOSPECS grade of 4 or more, and a disease duration of less than 3 months. The study excluded patients with uncontrolled infections, other autoimmune diseases, pregnancy or lactation. Diagnoses were based on clinical symptoms, serum thyroxine and TRAb, thyroid ultrasound and orbital computed tomography. PBMCs were separated from roughly 10 ml of fresh peripheral blood using Ficoll-Paque density gradient centrifugation. Total RNA was extracted with Trizol reagent, and quality was checked on an Agilent 2100 Bioanalyzer. This clonotype appeared many times. It lacks a known antigen. The record has no base qualities; no much larger clone is one base away. The specimen sequenced was blood. The receptor was isolated from a woman aged 40 to 50 with Graves' ophthalmopathy.

The CDR3 protein is CASSLARGGAYGYTF. The DNA sequence follows: TGTGCCAGCAGCTTAGCGCGGGGGGGCGCGTATGGCTACACCTTC. The chain is made from TRBV7-2 and TRBJ1-2; TRBD1 might be the D gene, on 6 matching bases. CDR3 length: 15 amino acids, cysteine to phenylalanine. Only the CDR3 DNA stays, 45 bases, in frame from base 1. Reading the germline V gene gives CDR1 SGHTA and CDR2 FQGNSA. At the junction V is shortened by 0 bases and J by 5 bases, with 13 bases in between.